This T cell receptor (beta chain) was profiled in a study of shared clonotypes between healthy human individuals. Overall study results and limits: Clonotypes that were shared across a few donors made up around 5.5% of naive CD4 clonotypes.

About this clone: Its antigen is not identified. The sample has other DNA sequences that encode this CDR3 too.

Germline V gene lookup returns CDR1 SGHTA and CDR2 FQGNSA. This CDR3 is built from 15 residues. Trimming pared 5 bases from V and 0 bases from J, leaving 11 bases between. Profiled with immunoSEQ multiplex PCR; TCRdb holds only in-frame clones, not every one. This sample has about 680,000 clones; around three quarters occur once, and the top ten carry around 2%. The material sequenced was memory CD4+ T cells sorted from blood. The subset here: CD45RA-negative fraction. The TCR comes from a woman aged 25 to 39 in good health. The rearrangement links TRBV7-2 to TRBJ1-5; D unresolved. In DNA, the CDR3 is TGTGCCAGCAGCAAAGACACCCTTAGCAATCAGCCCCAGCATTTT. Translation gives CASSKDTLSNQPQHF.